The 4 T cell receptor beta chains listed next were all sequenced from one sample in a study of vaccination and CD4 T cells after COVID-19. Treatment meaning: roughly 11-day PBMC culture with coronavirus spike peptide pools or control peptides (ViraFEST assay). Before the COVID-19 pandemic (2011-2018), CD4+ T cells were obtained from the unexposed donor. Antigens of these TCRs are unknown. Oncomine TCR Beta short-read sequencing was applied to DNA from cultured CD4+ T cells. One entry per CDR3 protein, called by TCRdb with MiXCR from the PCR reads. The sample gives some 7,000 distinct CDR3 sequences, around 31% of which show up once; 29% is in the top ten. Sequencing was done on a sample of CD4+ T cells from blood, cultured in vitro. The receptor source for this set is a human donor in good health.

This clonotype was counted only a few times. V gene TRBV19 combines with J gene TRBJ1-2, with 7 bases fitting TRBD1. Germline loops: CDR1 LNHDA, CDR2 SQIVND (reference sequence). The CDR3 sequence is 12 residues long. J gave up 4 bases and V 9 bases, and 5 bases lay outside the gene matches. CDR3 nucleotide sequence: TGTGCCAGCGGAGACAGGGTCTATGGCTACACCTTC. Encoded protein: CASGDRVYGYTF.

This chain links TRBV20-1 with TRBJ2-2; TRBD2 aligns across 9 bases. Germline CDR1 is DFQATT and CDR2 is SNEGSKA (reference sequence). Unmatched junction bases numbered 5, after V lost 3 bases and J lost 0 bases. The CDR3 is 16 residues long. The CDR3 DNA reads TGCAGTGCTAGTCCAGCGGGGGGCCCGAACACCGGGGAGCTGTTTTTT. Translation gives CSASPAGGPNTGELFF.

This CDR3 reads CASSFALTGSGTDTQYF. The CDR3 DNA reads TGTGCCAGCAGCTTCGCCCTCACAGGGAGTGGCACAGATACGCAGTATTTT. The chain employs TRBV7-2 and TRBJ2-3; maybe TRBD1 (6 bases). Germline assignment: CDR1 SGHTA and CDR2 FQGNSA. The CDR3 totals 17 residues. The V end was cut by 3 bases, the J end by 1 base, with 17 bases between.

This clonotype was observed a few times. The DNA of the CDR3 is TGTGCCAGCAGTAAATTCCCGGGACATAACTATGGCTACACCTTC. Translating gives CASSKFPGHNYGYTF. The chain carries TRBV21-1 and TRBJ1-2; TRBD1, the table's D call, lacks a check against the DNA. TRBV21-1 is a pseudogene segment. There are 15 residues in the CDR3.